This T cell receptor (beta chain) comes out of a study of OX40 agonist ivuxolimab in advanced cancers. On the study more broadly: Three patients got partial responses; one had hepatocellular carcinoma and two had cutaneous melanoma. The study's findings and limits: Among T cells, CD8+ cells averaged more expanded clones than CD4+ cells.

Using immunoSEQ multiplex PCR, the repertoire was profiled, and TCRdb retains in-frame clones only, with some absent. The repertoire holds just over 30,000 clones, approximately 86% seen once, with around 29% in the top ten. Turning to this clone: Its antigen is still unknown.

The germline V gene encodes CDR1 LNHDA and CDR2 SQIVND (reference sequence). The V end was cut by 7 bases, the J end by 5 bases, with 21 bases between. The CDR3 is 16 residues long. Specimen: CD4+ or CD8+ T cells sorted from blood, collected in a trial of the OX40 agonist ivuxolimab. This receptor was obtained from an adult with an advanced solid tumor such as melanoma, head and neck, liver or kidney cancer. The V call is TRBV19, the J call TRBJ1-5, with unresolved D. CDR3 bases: TGTGCCAGTACCCCTAAGTGGTGGGCCAGCGATCAGCCCCAGCATTTT. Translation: CASTPKWWASDQPQHF.